Below, 28 T cell receptor beta chains from the same sample are listed, as sequenced in a study of blood T cell repertoires in COVID-19. Clones were sequenced by immunoSEQ multiplex PCR, and TCRdb holds only the in-frame ones, with some missing. The data hold tens of thousands of clones, with 75% to 80% observed a single time. The source material was peripheral blood. All receptors come from a man aged 65-85 years with active or convalescent COVID-19.

CDR3 loop: CAGEIFYGYTF. As DNA, the CDR3 is TGTGCCGGAGAAATTTTCTATGGCTACACCTTC. The V and J genes are TRBV30 and TRBJ1-2; D unresolved. The CDR3 consists of 11 residues. Germline V lookup: CDR1 GTSNPN, CDR2 SVGIG (reference sequence). V lost 8 bases to trimming and J lost 4 bases, with 11 bases between them.

This clone has only a few counts. The chain recombines TRBV10-3 with TRBJ2-7, with 9 bases that match TRBD1. V gave up 5 bases and J gave up 6 bases; unmatched junction bases: 11. Germline loops: CDR1 ENHRY, CDR2 SYGVKD. The CDR3 length is 15 residues. Here the CDR3 reads CAISSRDRESGEQYF. CDR3 bases: TGTGCCATCAGTAGCCGGGACAGGGAATCCGGCGAGCAGTACTTC.

This sequence joins TRBV7-2 and TRBJ1-2, with D tentatively TRBD1 (5 bases). This CDR3 comprises 13 residues. V was pared by 1 base and J by 5 bases, with 8 bases between. From germline, CDR1 is SGHTA and CDR2 FQGNSA. The CDR3 DNA follows: TGTGCCAGCAGCTTAGGACAGAGTTATGGCTACACCTTC. Translating gives CASSLGQSYGYTF.

This clone was recorded only once. The rearrangement joins TRBV24-1 to TRBJ2-1, with 7 nucleotides matching TRBD1. The trim removed 5 bases at V and 0 bases at J, leaving 6 bases unmatched. This CDR3 is built from 16 residues. The germline gives CDR1 KGHDR, CDR2 SFDVKD. CDR3 sequence reads: CATSGTGFSSYNEQFF. CDR3 in DNA: TGTGCCACCAGTGGGACAGGTTTTAGCTCCTACAATGAGCAGTTCTTC.

The chain combines TRBV5-8 with TRBJ1-2, with a tentative D call TRBD1 (6 bases). Between the trimmed V and J ends, which lost 3 bases and 4 bases, there was a span of 22 bases. From germline, CDR1 is SGHTS and CDR2 YDEGEE. The CDR3 length is 17 residues. The CDR3 DNA follows: TGTGCCAGCAGCTATGCCGACAGGAACCCGTCGGGCTATGGCTACACCTTC. It specifies CASSYADRNPSGYGYTF.

The rearrangement joins TRBV28 to TRBJ2-5; 11 nucleotides agree with TRBD2. This CDR3 contains 15 residues. The V and J ends lost 8 bases and 7 bases, in that order; junction bases with no gene match: 12. Germline V gene data show CDR1 as MDHEN and CDR2 as SYDVKM. Written as DNA, the CDR3 is TGTGCCAGCTTCTCCGGGACTAGCGGCCTGGGGACCCAGTACTTC. Translating it yields CASFSGTSGLGTQYF.

Of note for this clone: The same CDR3 arises from other DNA sequences in this sample as well. The genes are TRBV28 and TRBJ1-2, with D tentatively TRBD1 (6 bases). V was shortened by 6 bases and J by 4 bases, with 6 bases between the two germline ends. The CDR3 extends over 11 amino acids. The germline V gene encodes CDR1 MDHEN and CDR2 SYDVKM. The CDR3 DNA sequence: TGTGCCAGCAGACAGGGCTATGGCTACACCTTC. Its translation is CASRQGYGYTF.

The chain has TRBV5-1 and TRBJ2-1, with D perhaps TRBD2 (7 bases). The CDR3 contains 16 residues. Looked up from germline, CDR1 is SGHRS and CDR2 is YFSETQ. V was clipped by 0 bases and J by 6 bases, with 16 bases between them. The CDR3 spells CASSLEGRGGINEQFF. In DNA, the CDR3 is TGCGCCAGCAGCTTGGAGGGCAGGGGAGGGATCAATGAGCAGTTCTTC.

The V call is TRBV9, the J call TRBJ2-2; D perhaps matches TRBD1 (6 bases). Germline V gene sequence: CDR1 SGDLS, CDR2 YYNGEE. This CDR3 is 15 amino acids long. V lost 3 bases and J lost 0, with 9 bases in between. CDR3 sequence reads: CASSAGTPNTGELFF. CDR3 in DNA: TGTGCCAGCAGCGCAGGGACACCGAACACCGGGGAGCTGTTTTTT. Supplemented by reference TRBV9 and TRBJ2-2, the full variable domain reads DSGVTQTPKHLITATGQRVTLRCSPRSGDLSVYWYQQSLDQGLQFLIQYYNGEERAKGNILERFSAQQFPDLHSELNLSSLELGDSALYFCASSAGTPNTGELFFGEGSRLTVL.

The chain employs TRBV12-3 or TRBV12-4 and TRBJ2-5; tentatively, D is TRBD1 (6 bases). Trimming took off 5 bases at V and 4 bases at J, with 11 bases between the two ends. CDR3 length: 13 amino acids. The CDR3 DNA reads as TGTGCCAGCAGTCCGCAGGGGCCAGAGACCCAGTACTTC. Its translation: CASSPQGPETQYF.

This clone has a handful of counts. In DNA, the CDR3 is TGTGCCAGTAGTAACTGGACAGGCCCAGATACGCAGTATTTT. This encodes CASSNWTGPDTQYF. The chain uses TRBV19 and TRBJ2-3, with 7 bases lining up with TRBD1. The CDR3 extends over 14 amino acids. J was trimmed by 4 bases and V by 4 bases; bases with no gene match: 5. The germline V gene has CDR1 LNHDA and CDR2 SQIVND (reference sequence).

This chain joins TRBV2 and TRBJ2-1, with 10 bases aligning to TRBD2. V gave up 8 bases and J gave up 6 bases; unmatched junction bases: 4. There are 13 residues in the CDR3. CDR1 and CDR2 from the germline V gene are SNHLY and FYNNEI. CDR3 sequence (DNA): TGTGCCAGCGGGACTAGCGCGTCCAATGAGCAGTTCTTC. Protein: CASGTSASNEQFF.

The chain carries TRBV27 and TRBJ2-1; 8 nucleotides match TRBD2. The CDR3 loop spans 13 amino acids. The germline CDR1 and CDR2 sequences are MNHEY and SMNVEV (reference sequence). V was clipped by 10 bases and J by 10 bases; unmatched bases: 12. The CDR3 sequence: CATIAGRGGEQFF. The CDR3 nucleotides are TGTGCCACAATAGCGGGACGGGGTGGGGAGCAGTTCTTC.

The V call is TRBV29-1, the J call TRBJ2-2, with D perhaps matching TRBD2 (6 bases). The CDR3 contains 11 residues. Germline lookup yields CDR1 SQVTM and CDR2 ANQGSEA. Between the trimmed V and J ends, which lost 5 bases and 6 bases, there was a span of 7 bases. CDR3 amino acids: CSVRDSGELFF. The CDR3 DNA reads as TGCAGCGTTAGGGACTCCGGGGAGCTGTTTTTT.

The chain recombines TRBV9 with TRBJ1-3, with D perhaps matching TRBD1 (6 bases). The CDR3 runs to 15 residues. Germline CDR1 SGDLS, CDR2 YYNGEE. V was pared by 4 bases and J by 3 bases, with 14 bases between. The CDR3 here is CASSPAGEGGNTIYF. In nucleotides, the CDR3 is TGTGCCAGCAGCCCAGCAGGGGAGGGTGGAAACACCATATATTTT.

The rearrangement links TRBV6-2 or TRBV6-3 to TRBJ1-2, with D unclear. CDR3 length: 14 residues. V lost 2 bases and J 4 bases, leaving 11 bases between the germline ends. Germline V gene lookup returns CDR1 MNHEY and CDR2 SVGEGT. CDR3 sequence (DNA): TGTGCCAGCAGTTACCCACGGTCACCCTATGGCTACACCTTC. Amino acid sequence: CASSYPRSPYGYTF.

CDR3 coding DNA: TGTGCCAGTAGTATCAAGGACAGCCTGAGGAATCAGCCCCAGCATTTT. Translating gives CASSIKDSLRNQPQHF. The chain uses TRBV19 and TRBJ1-5, with a possible D match to TRBD1 (6 bases). Trimming left V 3 bases short and J 4 bases short, with 16 bases between. The CDR3 runs to 16 residues. CDR1 LNHDA and CDR2 SQIVND come from the germline V gene (reference sequence).

The chain recombines TRBV11-2 with TRBJ1-1; TRBD1 is a possible D gene (5 bases). Germline CDR1 SGHAT, CDR2 FQNNGV. V shed 2 bases and J shed 5 bases, with 15 bases lying between them. The CDR3 length is 15 residues. For the CDR3, the DNA is TGTGCCAGCAGCTTAAGTTGGCAGGGAGGAACTGAAGCTTTCTTT. This gives the protein CASSLSWQGGTEAFF. The full variable domain, in which reference TRBV11-2 and TRBJ1-1 provide the parts outside the CDR3, is EAGVAQSPRYKIIEKRQSVAFWCNPISGHATLYWYQQILGQGPKLLIQFQNNGVVDDSQLPKDRFSAERLKGVDSTLKIQPAKLEDSAVYLCASSLSWQGGTEAFFGQGTRLTVV.

The V call is TRBV4-1, the J call TRBJ2-7; TRBD1 is a possible D gene (6 bases). Germline loops: CDR1 MGHRA, CDR2 YSYEKL. V dropped 0 bases and J dropped 2 bases, with 11 bases sitting between them. CDR3 length: 15 amino acids. CDR3 nucleotide sequence: TGCGCCAGCAGCCAAGACACGGACAGACCCTACGAGCAGTACTTC. As protein: CASSQDTDRPYEQYF.

This chain uses TRBV24-1 with TRBJ2-3; 7 bases map to TRBD2. The CDR3 is 14 residues long. Germline V gene lookup returns CDR1 KGHDR and CDR2 SFDVKD. V was pared by 10 bases and J by 1 base, with 7 bases of the junction left unmatched. Here the CDR3 reads CATELADGTDTQYF. CDR3 DNA sequence: TGTGCCACGGAGCTAGCGGATGGCACAGATACGCAGTATTTT.

The chain recombines TRBV25-1 with TRBJ2-5; possibly TRBD1 for D (6 bases). V lost 8 bases to trimming and J lost 5 bases, with 18 bases between them. The CDR3 has 14 amino acids. Germline V gives CDR1 MGHDK, CDR2 SYGVNS. The CDR3 loop reads CASGRGQHTETQYF. The CDR3 DNA sequence: TGTGCCAGCGGACGAGGACAGCATACCGAGACCCAGTACTTC.

The rearrangement joins TRBV19 to TRBJ1-1; D is perhaps TRBD1 (5 bases). The CDR3 consists of 14 residues. CDR1 LNHDA and CDR2 SQIVND come from the germline V gene (reference sequence). V lost 6 bases and J lost 7, with 18 bases in between. CDR3 region: CASSPGGGNLEAFF. CDR3 DNA: TGTGCCAGTAGCCCCGGCGGGGGTAATCTTGAAGCTTTCTTT.

The sample holds one count of this clone. CDR3 residues: CASSTNRQVPSRNYGYTF. CDR3 coding DNA: TGTGCCAGCAGTACTAACCGACAGGTGCCCTCCAGAAACTATGGCTACACCTTC. This chain links TRBV28 with TRBJ1-2; possibly TRBD1 for D (6 bases). The CDR3 is 18 amino acids. Germline V gene data show CDR1 as MDHEN and CDR2 as SYDVKM. Trimming took off 5 bases at V and 2 bases at J, with 24 bases between the two ends.

V and J are TRBV2 and TRBJ1-6, with 7 bases lining up with TRBD1. V lost 4 bases to trimming and J lost 5 bases; unmatched junction nucleotides: 5. Germline V gives CDR1 SNHLY, CDR2 FYNNEI. This CDR3 is built from 15 residues. CDR3 in amino acids: CASSAGTANNSPLHF. The CDR3, as DNA: TGTGCCAGCAGTGCGGGGACAGCTAATAATTCACCCCTCCACTTT.

The chain couples TRBV28 to TRBJ1-5, with unresolved D. The V gene lost 5 bases and the J gene lost 0 bases, with 5 bases spanning the gap. This CDR3 contains 13 residues. Looked up from germline, CDR1 is MDHEN and CDR2 is SYDVKM. The CDR3, as DNA: TGTGCCAGCAGTCGGGATAGCAATCAGCCCCAGCATTTT. Its protein product is CASSRDSNQPQHF.

The rearrangement joins TRBV7-2 to TRBJ2-7; D is unresolved. V lost 5 bases and J lost 2, with 16 bases in between. The CDR3 has 15 residues. CDR1 is SGHTA and CDR2 is FQGNSA in the germline V gene. The CDR3 sequence: CASSPPRVLTYEQYF. CDR3 coding DNA: TGTGCCAGCAGCCCCCCCCGCGTTCTCACCTACGAGCAGTACTTC.

This chain uses TRBV7-2 with TRBJ1-1, with 8 bases matching TRBD1. The CDR3 runs to 18 residues. Germline V CDR1 and CDR2: SGHTA, FQGNSA. The V segment lost 1 base and the J segment 5 bases; nucleotides outside the gene matches: 15. The chain's CDR3 is CASSLDSGTGERGTEAFF. The CDR3, as DNA: TGTGCCAGCAGCTTAGACTCCGGGACAGGCGAAAGGGGAACTGAAGCTTTCTTT.

The genes are TRBV10-3 and TRBJ2-3; TRBD1 matches at 7 bases. From germline, CDR1 is ENHRY and CDR2 SYGVKD. The CDR3 sequence is 15 residues long. Trimming removed 6 bases from V and 4 bases from J; junction bases left unmatched: 10. The CDR3 is CAISHDRDRADTQYF. CDR3 nucleotide sequence: TGTGCCATCAGCCACGACAGGGATAGGGCAGATACGCAGTATTTT.